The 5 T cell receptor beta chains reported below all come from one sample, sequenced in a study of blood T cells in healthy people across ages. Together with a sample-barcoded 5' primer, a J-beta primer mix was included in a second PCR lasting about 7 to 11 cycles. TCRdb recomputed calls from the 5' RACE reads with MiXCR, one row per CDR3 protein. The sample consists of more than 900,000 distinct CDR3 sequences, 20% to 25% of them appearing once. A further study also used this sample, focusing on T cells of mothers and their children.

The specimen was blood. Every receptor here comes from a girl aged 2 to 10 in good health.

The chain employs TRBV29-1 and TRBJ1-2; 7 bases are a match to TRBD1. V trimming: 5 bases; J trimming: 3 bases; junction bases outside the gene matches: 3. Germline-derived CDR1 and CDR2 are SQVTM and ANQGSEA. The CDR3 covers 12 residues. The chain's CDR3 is CSVRQGDYGYTF. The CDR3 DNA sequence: TGCAGCGTTCGGCAGGGGGACTATGGCTACACCTTC.

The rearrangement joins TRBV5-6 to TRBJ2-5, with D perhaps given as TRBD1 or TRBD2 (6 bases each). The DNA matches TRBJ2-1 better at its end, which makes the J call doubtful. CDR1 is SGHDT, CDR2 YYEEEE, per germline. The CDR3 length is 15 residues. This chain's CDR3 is CASSLAERGLNEQFF. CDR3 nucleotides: TGTGCCAGCAGCTTGGCCGAACGGGGGCTCAATGAGCAGTTCTTC.

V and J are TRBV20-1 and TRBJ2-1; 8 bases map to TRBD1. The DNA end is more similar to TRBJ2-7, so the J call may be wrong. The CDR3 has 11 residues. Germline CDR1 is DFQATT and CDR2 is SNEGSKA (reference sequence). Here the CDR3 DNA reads TGCAGCACCGACAGGGGTGACGAGCAGTACTTC. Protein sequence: CSTDRGDEQYF.

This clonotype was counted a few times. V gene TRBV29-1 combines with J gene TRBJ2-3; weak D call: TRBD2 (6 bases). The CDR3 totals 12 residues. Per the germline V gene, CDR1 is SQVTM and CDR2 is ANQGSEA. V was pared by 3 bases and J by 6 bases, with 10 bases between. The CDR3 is CSVEEGWDTQYF. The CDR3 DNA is TGCAGCGTTGAGGAGGGGTGGGATACGCAGTATTTT.

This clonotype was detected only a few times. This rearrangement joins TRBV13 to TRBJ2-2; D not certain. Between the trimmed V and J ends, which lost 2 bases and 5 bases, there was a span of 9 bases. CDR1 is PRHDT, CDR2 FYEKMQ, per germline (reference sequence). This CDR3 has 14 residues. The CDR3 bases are TGTGCCAGCAGCTTAATTCGCGGAACCGGGGAGCTGTTTTTT. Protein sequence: CASSLIRGTGELFF.